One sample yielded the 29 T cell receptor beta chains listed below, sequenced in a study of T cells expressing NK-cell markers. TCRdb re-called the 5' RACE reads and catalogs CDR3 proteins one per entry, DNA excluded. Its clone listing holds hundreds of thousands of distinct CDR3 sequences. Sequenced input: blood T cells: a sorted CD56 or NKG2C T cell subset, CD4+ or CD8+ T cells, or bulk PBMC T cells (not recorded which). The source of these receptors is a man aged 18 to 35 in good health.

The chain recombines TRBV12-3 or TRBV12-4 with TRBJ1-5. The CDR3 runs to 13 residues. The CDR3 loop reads CASSRRKDQPQHF.

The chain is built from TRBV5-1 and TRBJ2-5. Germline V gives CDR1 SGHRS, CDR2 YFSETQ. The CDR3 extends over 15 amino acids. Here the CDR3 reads CASSLLGRLQEPQYF.

The CDR3 loop is CASSVATRNYNEQFF. J is TRBJ2-1 and V is TRBV9. Germline-derived CDR1 and CDR2 are SGDLS and YYNGEE. This CDR3 comprises 15 residues.

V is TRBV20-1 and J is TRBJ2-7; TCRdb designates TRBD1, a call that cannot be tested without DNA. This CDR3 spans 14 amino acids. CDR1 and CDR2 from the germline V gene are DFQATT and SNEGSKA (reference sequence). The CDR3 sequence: CSALFPGQAYEQYF.

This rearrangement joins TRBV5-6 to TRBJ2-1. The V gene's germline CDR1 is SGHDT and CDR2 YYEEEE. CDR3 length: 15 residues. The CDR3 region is CASSLAGVGYNEQFF.

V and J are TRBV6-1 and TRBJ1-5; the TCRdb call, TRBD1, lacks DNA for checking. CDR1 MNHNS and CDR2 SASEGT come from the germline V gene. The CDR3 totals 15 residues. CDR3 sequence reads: CASSENRQNNQPQHF.

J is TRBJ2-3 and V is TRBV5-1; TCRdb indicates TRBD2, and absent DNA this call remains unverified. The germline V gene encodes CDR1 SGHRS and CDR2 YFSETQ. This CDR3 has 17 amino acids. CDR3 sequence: CASSPDSAGGSTDTQYF.

The CDR3: CSARDKAGINTGELFF. The rearrangement joins TRBV20-1 to TRBJ2-2; the TCRdb D gene call, TRBD2, has no DNA to confirm it. CDR3 length: 16 amino acids. CDR1 is DFQATT, CDR2 SNEGSKA, per germline (reference sequence).

CDR3 sequence reads: CSVFGRATGELFF. The chain carries TRBV29-1 and TRBJ2-2; checking the TCRdb D call of TRBD2 is not possible without DNA. From germline, CDR1 is SQVTM and CDR2 ANQGSEA. CDR3 size: 13 residues.

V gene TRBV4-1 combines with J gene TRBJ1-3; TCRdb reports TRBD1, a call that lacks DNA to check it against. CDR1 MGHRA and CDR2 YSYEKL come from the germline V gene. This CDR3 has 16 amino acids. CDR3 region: CASSQEVSGAGNTIYF.

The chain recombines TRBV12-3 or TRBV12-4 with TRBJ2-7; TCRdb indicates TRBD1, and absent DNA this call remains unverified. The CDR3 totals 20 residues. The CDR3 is CASSPRVPGQGLGRKDEQYF.

The CDR3 is CASSLGTSGRGHNEQFF. The V and J genes are TRBV5-1 and TRBJ2-1; TCRdb indicates TRBD2, and absent DNA this call remains unverified. Germline assignment: CDR1 SGHRS and CDR2 YFSETQ. The CDR3 sequence is 17 residues long.

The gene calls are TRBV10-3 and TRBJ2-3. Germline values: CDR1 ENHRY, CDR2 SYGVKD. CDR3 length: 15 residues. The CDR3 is CAISDPRASTDTQYF.

The CDR3 here is CASRQPGQLHSGANVLTF. This chain uses TRBV4-2 with TRBJ2-6; TCRdb gives TRBD1 as the D gene, but with no DNA this cannot be confirmed. Germline V CDR1 and CDR2: LGHNA, YNFKEQ. CDR3 length: 18 amino acids.

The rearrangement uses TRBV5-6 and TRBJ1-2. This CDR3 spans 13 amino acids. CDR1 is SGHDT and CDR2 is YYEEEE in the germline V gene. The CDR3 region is CASSPDLSRGYTF.

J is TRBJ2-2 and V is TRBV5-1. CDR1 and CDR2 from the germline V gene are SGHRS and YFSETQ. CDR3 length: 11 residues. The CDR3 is CASTRTGELFF.

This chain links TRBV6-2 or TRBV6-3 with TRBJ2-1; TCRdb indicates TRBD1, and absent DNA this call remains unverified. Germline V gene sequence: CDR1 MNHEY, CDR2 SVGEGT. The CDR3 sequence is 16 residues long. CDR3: CASSYFDRGISNEQFF.

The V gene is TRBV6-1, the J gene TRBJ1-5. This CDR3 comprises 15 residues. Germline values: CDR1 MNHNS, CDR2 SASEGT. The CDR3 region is CASNDAGSRKEPQHF.

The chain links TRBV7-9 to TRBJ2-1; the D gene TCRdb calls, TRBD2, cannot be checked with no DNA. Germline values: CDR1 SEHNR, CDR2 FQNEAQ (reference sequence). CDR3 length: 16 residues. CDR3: CASSWTSGVSYNEQFF.

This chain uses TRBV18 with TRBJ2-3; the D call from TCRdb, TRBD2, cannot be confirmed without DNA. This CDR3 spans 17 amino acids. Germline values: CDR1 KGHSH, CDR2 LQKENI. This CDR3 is CASSPRSSGTSTDTQYF.

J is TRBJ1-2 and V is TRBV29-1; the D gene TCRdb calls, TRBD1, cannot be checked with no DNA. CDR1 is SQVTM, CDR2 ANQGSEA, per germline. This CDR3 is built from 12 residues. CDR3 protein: CSVVYGTYGYTF. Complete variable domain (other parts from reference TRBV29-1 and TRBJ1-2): SAVISQKPSRDICQRGTSLTIQCQVDSQVTMMFWYRQQPGQSLTLIATANQGSEATYESGFVIDKFPISRPNLTFSTLTVSNMSPEDSSIYLCSVVYGTYGYTFGSGTRLTVV.

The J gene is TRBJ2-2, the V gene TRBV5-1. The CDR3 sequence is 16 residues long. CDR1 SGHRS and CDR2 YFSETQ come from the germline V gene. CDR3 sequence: CASSFGTLRYTGELFF.

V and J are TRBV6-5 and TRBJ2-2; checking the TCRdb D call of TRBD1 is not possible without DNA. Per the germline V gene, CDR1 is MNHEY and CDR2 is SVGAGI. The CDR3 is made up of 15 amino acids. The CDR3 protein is CASSNWDSNTGELFF.

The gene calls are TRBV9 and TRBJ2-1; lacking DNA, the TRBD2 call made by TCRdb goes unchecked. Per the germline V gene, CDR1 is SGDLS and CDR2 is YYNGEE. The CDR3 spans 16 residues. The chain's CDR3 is CASSARGLAGVFEQFF.

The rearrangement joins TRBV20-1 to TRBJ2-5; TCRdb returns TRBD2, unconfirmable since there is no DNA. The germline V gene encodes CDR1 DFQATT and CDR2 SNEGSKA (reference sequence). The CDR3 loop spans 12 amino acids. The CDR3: CSGGSEQETQYF.

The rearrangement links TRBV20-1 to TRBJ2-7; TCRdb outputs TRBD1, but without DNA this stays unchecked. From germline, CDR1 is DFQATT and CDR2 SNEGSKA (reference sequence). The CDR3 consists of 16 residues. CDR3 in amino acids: CSAPPGSQIFPYEQYF.

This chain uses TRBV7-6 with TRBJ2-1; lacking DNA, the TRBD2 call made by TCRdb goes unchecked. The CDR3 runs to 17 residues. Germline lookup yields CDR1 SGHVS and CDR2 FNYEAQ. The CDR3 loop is CASSLVGPGLSYNEQFF. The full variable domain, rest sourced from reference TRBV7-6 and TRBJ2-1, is GAGVSQSPRYKVTKRGQDVALRCDPISGHVSLYWYRQALGQGPEFLTYFNYEAQQDKSGLPNDRFSAERPEGSISTLTIQRTEQRDSAMYRCASSLVGPGLSYNEQFFGPGTRLTVL.

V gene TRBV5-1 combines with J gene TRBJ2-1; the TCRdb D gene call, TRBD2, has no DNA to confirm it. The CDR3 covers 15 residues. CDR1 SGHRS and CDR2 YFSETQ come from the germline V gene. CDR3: CASSLESGAYNEQFF.

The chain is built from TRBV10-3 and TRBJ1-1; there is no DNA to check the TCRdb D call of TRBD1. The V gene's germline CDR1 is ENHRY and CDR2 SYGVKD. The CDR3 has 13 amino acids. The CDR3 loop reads CAIKQGMNTEAFF.